The rows below give T cell receptor beta chains drawn from one sample of a study of T-cell reconstitution after alpha-beta-depleted transplantation in children. TCRdb re-called the PCR reads with MiXCR, one entry per CDR3 protein. The sample yields around 300,000 distinct CDR3 sequences, 10% seen once. The material sequenced was PBMCs, taken before TCRalphabeta/CD19-depleted stem cell transplant. The receptor set was obtained from a boy younger than two with acute myeloid leukemia, due to receive a stem cell transplant. CDR3s include the opening cysteine and the closing phenylalanine or tryptophan. The order of the fields is V gene, clone size, J gene, D gene, CDR3 protein, CDR3 DNA. A D gene is named only where the DNA matches it firmly. Clone size is shown for a subset of rows, as once, few, many or a class of expanded clone.

v_call: TRBV19; clone_size: -; j_call: TRBJ2-7; d_call: TRBD1; cdr3_aa: CASSIGTGTYEQYF; cdr3_nt: TGTGCCAGTAGTATAGGGACAGGGACCTACGAGCAGTACTTC
v_call: TRBV28; clone_size: many; j_call: TRBJ2-2; d_call: -; cdr3_aa: CASSPTGRASGELFF; cdr3_nt: TGTGCCAGCAGTCCCACTGGCAGGGCGAGCGGGGAGCTGTTTTTT
v_call: TRBV9; clone_size: many; j_call: TRBJ2-5; d_call: -; cdr3_aa: CASSVGFEETQYF; cdr3_nt: TGTGCCAGCAGCGTAGGATTTGAAGAGACCCAGTACTTC
v_call: TRBV7-2; clone_size: few; j_call: TRBJ2-3; d_call: TRBD2; cdr3_aa: CASSWGGGGSGMQYF; cdr3_nt: TGTGCCAGCAGCTGGGGGGGCGGGGGGTCCGGTATGCAGTATTTT
v_call: TRBV11-2; clone_size: many; j_call: TRBJ2-7; d_call: -; cdr3_aa: CASSKRPAGEQYF; cdr3_nt: TGTGCCAGCAGCAAACGGCCGGCGGGGGAGCAGTACTTC
v_call: TRBV3-1; clone_size: many; j_call: TRBJ2-3; d_call: -; cdr3_aa: CASSQDSHSGSGRGTDTQYF; cdr3_nt: TGTGCCAGCAGCCAAGACTCCCACAGCGGTTCGGGGAGAGGCACAGATACGCAGTATTTT
v_call: TRBV7-3; clone_size: many; j_call: TRBJ2-2; d_call: TRBD2; cdr3_aa: CASSLPGLAGNTGELFF; cdr3_nt: TGTGCCAGCAGCCTGCCGGGACTAGCGGGGAACACCGGGGAGCTGTTTTTT
v_call: TRBV18; clone_size: -; j_call: TRBJ1-2; d_call: -; cdr3_aa: CASSPFLGGGYGYTF; cdr3_nt: TGTGCCAGCTCACCCTTCCTTGGGGGAGGCTATGGCTACACCTTC
v_call: TRBV6-1; clone_size: few; j_call: TRBJ2-1; d_call: TRBD1; cdr3_aa: CASSQSRGTGAYNEQFF; cdr3_nt: TGTGCCAGCAGTCAATCCCGAGGGACAGGGGCCTACAATGAGCAGTTCTTC
v_call: TRBV5-1; clone_size: many; j_call: TRBJ2-3; d_call: -; cdr3_aa: CGEIPPLSTDTQYF; cdr3_nt: TGCGGGGAAATTCCACCCTTAAGCACAGATACGCAGTATTTT
v_call: TRBV11-2; clone_size: many; j_call: TRBJ2-4; d_call: TRBD1; cdr3_aa: CASSLIGQGAQNIQYF; cdr3_nt: TGTGCCAGCAGCTTAATAGGTCAGGGGGCGCAAAACATTCAGTACTTC
v_call: TRBV10-3; clone_size: many; j_call: TRBJ2-7; d_call: -; cdr3_aa: CAISEGYSRFGEQYF; cdr3_nt: TGTGCCATCAGTGAAGGGTACAGCCGCTTTGGCGAGCAGTACTTC
v_call: TRBV28; clone_size: many; j_call: TRBJ2-3; d_call: TRBD1; cdr3_aa: CASSDRGADTQYF; cdr3_nt: TGTGCCAGCAGTGACAGGGGAGCAGATACGCAGTATTTT
v_call: TRBV10-3; clone_size: many; j_call: TRBJ2-1; d_call: TRBD2; cdr3_aa: CAISSTSPDEQFF; cdr3_nt: TGTGCCATCAGTTCGACTAGCCCCGATGAGCAGTTCTTC
v_call: TRBV6-1; clone_size: many; j_call: TRBJ1-3; d_call: -; cdr3_aa: CASSELGPPQTIYF; cdr3_nt: TGTGCCAGCAGTGAATTGGGGCCACCACAGACCATATATTTT
v_call: TRBV7-6; clone_size: many; j_call: TRBJ2-1; d_call: -; cdr3_aa: CASQIFPGNGANEQFF; cdr3_nt: TGTGCCAGCCAGATTTTCCCCGGGAACGGGGCCAATGAGCAGTTCTTC
v_call: TRBV29-1; clone_size: many; j_call: TRBJ2-3; d_call: TRBD2; cdr3_aa: CSVAGQREGPTDTQYF; cdr3_nt: TGCAGCGTTGCGGGGCAGCGGGAGGGCCCCACAGATACGCAGTATTTT
v_call: TRBV7-2; clone_size: many; j_call: TRBJ1-5; d_call: -; cdr3_aa: CASSLGTFRPQHF; cdr3_nt: TGTGCCAGCAGCTTAGGGACCTTTCGGCCCCAGCATTTT
v_call: TRBV7-9; clone_size: many; j_call: TRBJ1-1; d_call: -; cdr3_aa: CASSLYSPLQEAFF; cdr3_nt: TGTGCCAGCAGCTTATACTCTCCTCTCCAGGAAGCTTTCTTT
v_call: TRBV4-3; clone_size: -; j_call: TRBJ1-1; d_call: -; cdr3_aa: CASSQFQGWREAFF; cdr3_nt: TGCGCCAGCAGCCAATTCCAGGGATGGCGTGAAGCTTTCTTT
v_call: TRBV20-1; clone_size: -; j_call: TRBJ1-1; d_call: TRBD1; cdr3_aa: CSAPPPGQGSTEAFF; cdr3_nt: TGCAGTGCCCCCCCACCGGGACAGGGATCCACTGAAGCTTTCTTT
v_call: TRBV12-3/TRBV12-4; clone_size: many; j_call: TRBJ1-1; d_call: -; cdr3_aa: CASSERGTEAFF; cdr3_nt: TGTGCCAGCAGTGAGCGCGGGACTGAAGCTTTCTTT